These 28 T cell receptor beta chains originate from one sample sequenced in a study of blood T cell repertoires in COVID-19. Some clones are missing from TCRdb's copy, which holds only in-frame ones; the method was immunoSEQ multiplex PCR. The data contain approximately 240,000 clones, 65% to 90% of them singletons. The sample comprised peripheral blood. The receptor set was obtained from a woman older than 75 with active or convalescent COVID-19.

V gene TRBV9 combines with J gene TRBJ2-7; 10 nucleotides match TRBD2. CDR3 size: 19 residues. Germline V CDR1 and CDR2: SGDLS, YYNGEE. The V gene end was trimmed by 3 bases and the J gene end by 1 base; junction bases not matched to a gene: 16. The CDR3 loop is CASSASLGASGSTSYEQYF. The CDR3 bases are TGTGCCAGCAGCGCTTCCCTCGGGGCTAGCGGGAGCACTTCCTACGAGCAGTACTTC.

This clone is a singleton in its sample. This rearrangement joins TRBV5-1 to TRBJ1-1, with a possible D match to TRBD1 (5 bases). V dropped 6 bases and J dropped 4 bases, with 13 bases sitting between them. This CDR3 region has 13 residues. In germline, CDR1 is SGHRS, CDR2 YFSETQ. In DNA form, the CDR3 reads TGCGCCAGCACCCGAACCCAGGGCACTGAAGCTTTCTTT. Translating it yields CASTRTQGTEAFF.

The chain's CDR3 is CSVEGGGYGYTF. DNA of the CDR3: TGCAGCGTTGAAGGGGGAGGCTATGGCTACACCTTC. The V call is TRBV29-1, the J call TRBJ1-2; D remains ambiguous. Germline V gives CDR1 SQVTM, CDR2 ANQGSEA. Trimming took 1 base from V and 4 from J, leaving 7 bases between them. The CDR3 covers 12 residues.

This clone came up a few times. The rearrangement uses TRBV5-6 and TRBJ2-3, with 12 bases fitting TRBD2. The V gene end was trimmed by 4 bases and the J gene end by 2 bases; junction bases not matched to a gene: 5. CDR3 length: 16 residues. The V gene's germline CDR1 is SGHDT and CDR2 YYEEEE. The CDR3 sequence: CASSTLAGGPTDTQYF. CDR3 in DNA: TGTGCCAGCAGCACACTAGCGGGAGGACCCACAGATACGCAGTATTTT.

The V gene is TRBV5-4, the J gene TRBJ2-3; D gene unclear. The germline V and J ends were trimmed by 4 bases and 0 bases, with 9 bases remaining between them. CDR3 length: 14 residues. CDR1 is SGHNT, CDR2 YYREEE, per germline (reference sequence). The CDR3 DNA reads as TGTGCCAGCAGCGTTCCCGGTAGCACAGATACGCAGTATTTT. It yields the protein CASSVPGSTDTQYF.

The V call is TRBV3-1 (or the pseudogene TRBV3-2), the J call TRBJ2-2, with 12 nucleotides matching TRBD2. Germline V gene lookup returns CDR1 LGHDT and CDR2 YNNKEL (reference sequence). Trimming removed 8 bases from V and 1 base from J; junction bases left unmatched: 2. The CDR3 extends over 15 amino acids. CDR3 DNA sequence: TGTGCCAGCGAACTAGCGGGGGGGAACACCGGGGAGCTGTTTTTT. Its translation: CASELAGGNTGELFF.

The chain uses TRBV19 and TRBJ1-4; D may be TRBD1 (6 bases). Trimming cost V 6 bases and J 2 bases, with 13 bases left between them. This CDR3 is 15 amino acids long. Germline assignment: CDR1 LNHDA and CDR2 SQIVND (reference sequence). Here the CDR3 reads CASRGIQGTNEKLFF. CDR3 in DNA: TGTGCCAGTAGAGGGATCCAGGGGACTAATGAAAAACTGTTTTTT. The whole variable domain, remainder taken from reference TRBV19 and TRBJ1-4, is DGGITQSPKYLFRKEGQNVTLSCEQNLNHDAMYWYRQDPGQGLRLIYYSQIVNDFQKGDIAEGYSVSREKKESFPLTVTSAQKNPTAFYLCASRGIQGTNEKLFFGSGTQLSVL.

V is TRBV4-2 and J is TRBJ1-1, with D tentatively TRBD1 (6 bases). This CDR3 region has 14 residues. Germline V lookup: CDR1 LGHNA, CDR2 YNFKEQ. V lost 0 bases and J 11 bases, leaving 16 bases between the germline ends. The CDR3 DNA reads as TGTGCCAGCAGCCAAGATTGGCGGGGGCCGAGGGCTTTCTTT. This sequence encodes CASSQDWRGPRAFF.

The gene calls are TRBV28 and TRBJ1-4; D perhaps matches TRBD1 (6 bases). The CDR3 contains 15 residues. The germline gives CDR1 MDHEN, CDR2 SYDVKM. V was clipped by 2 bases and J by 5 bases, with 12 bases between them. For the CDR3, the DNA is TGTGCCAGCAGTTTAGGGGAAGGGGGAAATGAAAAACTGTTTTTT. It codes for CASSLGEGGNEKLFF.

J is TRBJ1-5 and V is TRBV6-6, with D perhaps matching TRBD1 (6 bases). The V end lost 5 bases, the J end lost 5 bases, and 16 bases lay between the germline ends. The CDR3 has 15 amino acids. Germline loops: CDR1 MNHNY, CDR2 SVGAGI (reference sequence). CDR3 DNA: TGTGCCAGCAGTCTCCCGGGGGGCGGGGATCAGCCCCAGCATTTT. Protein sequence: CASSLPGGGDQPQHF.

V usage is TRBV6-1 and J usage is TRBJ1-3, with 9 bases lining up with TRBD1. CDR3 length equals 15 residues. The J segment lost 3 bases and the V segment lost 0 bases, leaving 0 bases of the junction unmatched. Looked up from germline, CDR1 is MNHNS and CDR2 is SASEGT. CDR3 in amino acids: CASSEADRGGNTIYF. CDR3 nucleotide sequence: TGTGCCAGCAGTGAAGCGGACAGGGGTGGAAACACCATATATTTT.

The chain carries TRBV27 and TRBJ2-1; TRBD1 agrees at 8 bases. The ends lost 2 bases at V and 6 bases at J; junction bases unmatched: 9. Germline lookup yields CDR1 MNHEY and CDR2 SMNVEV (reference sequence). The CDR3 is 16 residues long. CDR3 bases: TGTGCCAGCAGTTTAGAGTACGCAGGGGGCCCCAATGAGCAGTTCTTC. Translating it yields CASSLEYAGGPNEQFF.

The rearrangement uses TRBV28 and TRBJ1-2; the match to TRBD1 covers 10 bases. Germline CDR1 is MDHEN and CDR2 is SYDVKM. Trimming took 7 bases from V and 7 from J; bases not matched to a gene: 6. There are 13 residues in the CDR3. CDR3 bases: TGTGCCAGCACCTCCGGGACAGGGGTTGGCTACACCTTC. Amino acid sequence: CASTSGTGVGYTF.

This clone turned up a few times. The gene calls are TRBV7-9 and TRBJ1-3; D remains ambiguous. Trimming shortened V by 4 bases and J by 0 bases, and 7 bases separated the two germline ends. From germline, CDR1 is SEHNR and CDR2 FQNEAQ (reference sequence). There are 14 residues in the CDR3. CDR3 residues: CASSSLYSGNTIYF. The CDR3 DNA reads TGTGCCAGCAGCTCCTTGTACTCTGGAAACACCATATATTTT.

The chain joins TRBV10-3 to TRBJ2-7; 14 nucleotides agree with TRBD2. This CDR3 is built from 18 residues. CDR1 ENHRY and CDR2 SYGVKD come from the germline V gene. V was pared by 0 bases and J by 5 bases, with 9 bases of the junction left unmatched. As DNA, the CDR3 is TGTGCCATCAGTGAGTCTACAGGGACTAGCGGGAGAGTAAACGAGCAGTACTTC. It yields the protein CAISESTGTSGRVNEQYF.

The count of this clone is one. This chain uses TRBV3-1 (or the pseudogene TRBV3-2) with TRBJ2-7; 9 nucleotides line up with TRBD2. CDR1 and CDR2 from the germline V gene are LGHDT and YNNKEL (reference sequence). Trimming at V came to 1 base and at J to 2 bases, leaving 12 bases not matched to a gene. This CDR3 contains 18 residues. The CDR3 DNA is TGTGCCAGCAGCCAAGTTTTCCTAGCGGGAAGGGGCACCTACGAGCAGTACTTC. It translates to CASSQVFLAGRGTYEQYF.

This clone appeared a single time. CDR3 in DNA: TGTGCCAGCAGCTTATCGGGTGCTTTCTTT. Translation gives CASSLSGAFF. This rearrangement joins TRBV7-8 to TRBJ1-1; no firm D call. Germline CDR1 reads SGHVS; CDR2 reads FQNEAQ. The CDR3 has 10 amino acids. Deletions cut 2 bases from V and 11 bases from J, with 6 bases between.

This clone turned up a few times. The sample contains more than one DNA sequence encoding this CDR3. The chain joins TRBV18 to TRBJ2-5; D perhaps matches TRBD1 (6 bases). The CDR3 has 14 residues. Germline CDR1 and CDR2: KGHSH and LQKENI. V was trimmed by 3 bases and J by 5 bases, leaving 13 bases between them. This CDR3 reads CASSPYRDRETQYF. The CDR3 region has the DNA TGTGCCAGCTCACCCTACAGGGATAGGGAGACCCAGTACTTC.

CDR3: CASSLAPGAEAFF. The CDR3 coding sequence is TGTGCCAGCAGCTTAGCCCCCGGAGCTGAAGCTTTCTTT. The chain joins TRBV11-2 to TRBJ1-1; D not resolved. V was pared by 1 base and J by 6 bases, with 9 bases between. The CDR3 spans 13 residues. Germline V gene lookup returns CDR1 SGHAT and CDR2 FQNNGV.

V gene TRBV11-3 combines with J gene TRBJ2-1; possibly TRBD2 for D (7 bases). The germline gives CDR1 SGHNT, CDR2 YENEEA. The CDR3 runs 13 residues. V lost 7 bases and J lost 9, with 16 bases in between. The CDR3 DNA sequence: TGTGCCAGCACCGGGGGGCAGGTTGGTGAGCAGTTCTTC. Its translation is CASTGGQVGEQFF.

J is TRBJ1-5 and V is TRBV19; D uncertain. This CDR3 contains 21 residues. Germline V gene lookup returns CDR1 LNHDA and CDR2 SQIVND (reference sequence). V was cut by 3 bases and J by 2 bases, with 29 bases left in between. CDR3 coding DNA: TGTGCCAGTAGTATTGGTCCCTACTATAATGGGGAGAGATTAGGCAATCAGCCCCAGCATTTT. It yields the protein CASSIGPYYNGERLGNQPQHF. The entire variable domain, with the rest obtained from reference TRBV19 and TRBJ1-5, is as follows: DGGITQSPKYLFRKEGQNVTLSCEQNLNHDAMYWYRQDPGQGLRLIYYSQIVNDFQKGDIAEGYSVSREKKESFPLTVTSAQKNPTAFYLCASSIGPYYNGERLGNQPQHFGDGTRLSIL.

This chain joins TRBV6-2 or TRBV6-3 and TRBJ1-4; 9 bases line up with TRBD1. The CDR3 totals 13 residues. Germline V gene data show CDR1 as MNHEY and CDR2 as SVGEGT. The V gene end was trimmed by 5 bases and the J gene end by 8 bases; junction bases not matched to a gene: 3. The CDR3 DNA is TGTGCCAGCAGTGACAGGGGGAAAGAAAAACTGTTTTTT. It translates to CASSDRGKEKLFF.

The J gene is TRBJ1-1, the V gene TRBV28; 7 nucleotides align to TRBD1. The germline V gene has CDR1 MDHEN and CDR2 SYDVKM. The CDR3 totals 12 residues. V was clipped by 5 bases and J by 14 bases; unmatched bases: 11. As DNA, the CDR3 is TGTGCCAGCAGTCCCGGGACAGTTCGTATGTTCTTT. Its translation: CASSPGTVRMFF. The variable domain in full, completed from reference TRBV28 and TRBJ1-1, reads DVKVTQSSRYLVKRTGEKVFLECVQDMDHENMFWYRQDPGLGLRLIYFSYDVKMKEKGDIPEGYSVSREKKERFSLILESASTNQTSMYLCASSPGTVRMFFGQGTRLTVV.

The chain links TRBV4-1 to TRBJ2-1; perhaps TRBD2 as D (6 bases). This CDR3 comprises 16 residues. CDR1 is MGHRA and CDR2 is YSYEKL in the germline V gene. The CDR3 coding sequence is TGCCCCCGCAGCCAACGGGGGACCAACTACCTCAATGAGCAGTTCTTC. Protein sequence: CPRSQRGTNYLNEQFF.

V gene TRBV5-1 combines with J gene TRBJ2-2; possible D gene TRBD2, 5 bases. The CDR3 spans 15 residues. Germline values: CDR1 SGHRS, CDR2 YFSETQ. V gave up 0 bases and J gave up 3 bases, with 9 bases separating them. In DNA form, the CDR3 reads TGCGCCAGCAGCTTGGGGGATAGCGACACCGGGGAGCTGTTTTTT. Translation gives CASSLGDSDTGELFF.

This chain links TRBV4-2 with TRBJ2-1; D may be TRBD1 (5 bases). The germline CDR1 and CDR2 sequences are LGHNA and YNFKEQ. The germline V and J ends were trimmed by 0 bases and 2 bases, with 8 bases remaining between them. This CDR3 comprises 15 residues. DNA of the CDR3: TGTGCCAGCAGCCAAGATATAGGGGCCTACAATGAGCAGTTCTTC. Translated, it gives CASSQDIGAYNEQFF.

This clone appeared a few times. The V call is TRBV3-1 (or the pseudogene TRBV3-2), the J call TRBJ1-3; D unclear. Per germline, CDR1 LGHDT and CDR2 YNNKEL (reference sequence). This CDR3 spans 15 amino acids. V was pared by 4 bases and J by 0 bases, with 10 bases between. The CDR3 DNA sequence: TGTGCCAGCAGCCCAACAGACGGCTCTGGAAACACCATATATTTT. Its translation: CASSPTDGSGNTIYF.

V gene TRBV5-1 combines with J gene TRBJ1-4; 9 nucleotides align to TRBD1. J lost 8 bases, V lost 4 bases, and 6 bases had no gene match. This CDR3 has 14 amino acids. Looked up from germline, CDR1 is SGHRS and CDR2 is YFSETQ. The CDR3 spells CASSMDRGPEKLFF. CDR3 in DNA: TGCGCCAGCAGCATGGACAGGGGCCCAGAAAAACTGTTTTTT.